A selection of T cell receptor beta chains follows, all from one sample in a study of blood T cell repertoires in COVID-19. This table comes from immunoSEQ multiplex PCR, and its TCRdb copy is limited to in-frame clones, with some not included. The sample lists some 20,000 clones, 80% to 90% occurring once. Material for sequencing was peripheral blood. These receptors were obtained from a man between 60 and 75 years old with acute or convalescent COVID-19. CDR3s include the opening cysteine and the closing phenylalanine or tryptophan. Fields, in order: V gene, J gene, clone size, D gene, CDR3 protein, CDR3 DNA. D genes are given only for firm matches. Some rows have no size entry. The others give once, few or many, or a class for an expanded clone.

v_call: TRBV9
j_call: TRBJ1-2
clone_size: -
d_call: -
cdr3_aa: CASSVEYRANYGYTF
cdr3_nt: TGTGCCAGCAGCGTAGAATACAGGGCTAACTATGGCTACACCTTC

v_call: TRBV5-4
j_call: TRBJ1-1
clone_size: -
d_call: -
cdr3_aa: CASQPSGGWMNTEAFF
cdr3_nt: TGTGCCAGCCAACCGTCGGGGGGCTGGATGAACACTGAAGCTTTCTTT

v_call: TRBV18
j_call: TRBJ1-2
clone_size: -
d_call: TRBD1
cdr3_aa: CASSPGQGGGYTF
cdr3_nt: TGTGCCAGCTCACCGGGACAGGGTGGCGGCTACACCTTC

v_call: TRBV19
j_call: TRBJ1-1
clone_size: -
d_call: -
cdr3_aa: CASSKVIDSNTEAFF
cdr3_nt: TGTGCCAGTAGTAAAGTTATCGACTCAAACACTGAAGCTTTCTTT

v_call: TRBV30
j_call: TRBJ1-3
clone_size: -
d_call: -
cdr3_aa: CAQGGRVTGNTIYF
cdr3_nt: TGTGCCCAAGGAGGACGGGTGACGGGAAACACCATATATTTT

v_call: TRBV19
j_call: TRBJ2-6
clone_size: -
d_call: -
cdr3_aa: CASRVAGANVLTF
cdr3_nt: TGTGCCAGTAGAGTAGCTGGGGCCAACGTCCTGACTTTC

v_call: TRBV6-5
j_call: TRBJ2-7
clone_size: -
d_call: -
cdr3_aa: CASRGSYEQYF
cdr3_nt: TGTGCCAGCAGGGGGAGCTACGAGCAGTACTTC

v_call: TRBV10-3
j_call: TRBJ2-5
clone_size: few
d_call: -
cdr3_aa: CAISESTYEETQYF
cdr3_nt: TGTGCCATCAGTGAGTCGACATATGAAGAGACCCAGTACTTC

v_call: TRBV2
j_call: TRBJ1-1
clone_size: -
d_call: -
cdr3_aa: CASSEVAGYTEAFF
cdr3_nt: TGTGCCAGCAGTGAAGTGGCAGGGTACACTGAAGCTTTCTTT

v_call: TRBV2
j_call: TRBJ1-1
clone_size: -
d_call: TRBD1
cdr3_aa: CASSPGTVEAFF
cdr3_nt: TGTGCCAGCAGCCCAGGGACAGTGGAAGCTTTCTTT

v_call: TRBV5-6
j_call: TRBJ2-1
clone_size: -
d_call: TRBD1
cdr3_aa: CASSSGQGEQFF
cdr3_nt: TGTGCCAGCAGCTCCGGACAGGGAGAGCAGTTCTTC

v_call: TRBV6-2/TRBV6-3
j_call: TRBJ2-2
clone_size: -
d_call: -
cdr3_aa: CASSSFFIRGTGELFF
cdr3_nt: TGTGCCAGCAGTTCTTTCTTTATTCGCGGGACCGGGGAGCTGTTTTTT

v_call: TRBV5-1
j_call: TRBJ2-5
clone_size: -
d_call: -
cdr3_aa: CASSYSGKETQYF
cdr3_nt: TGCGCCAGCAGCTATTCAGGGAAAGAGACCCAGTACTTC

v_call: TRBV7-9
j_call: TRBJ1-2
clone_size: -
d_call: TRBD1
cdr3_aa: CASSPWGDRANYGYTF
cdr3_nt: TGTGCCAGCAGCCCTTGGGGGGACAGAGCTAACTATGGCTACACCTTC

v_call: TRBV29-1
j_call: TRBJ2-1
clone_size: -
d_call: TRBD2
cdr3_aa: CSVPSGGVGQFF
cdr3_nt: TGCAGCGTTCCCTCTGGGGGGGTAGGGCAGTTCTTC

v_call: TRBV7-3
j_call: TRBJ2-1
clone_size: -
d_call: -
cdr3_aa: CASSLNYQYNEQFF
cdr3_nt: TGTGCCAGCAGCTTAAACTATCAATACAATGAGCAGTTCTTC

v_call: TRBV6-5
j_call: TRBJ2-2
clone_size: -
d_call: TRBD2
cdr3_aa: CASRETSGGPGELFF
cdr3_nt: TGTGCCAGCAGAGAGACTAGCGGGGGGCCCGGGGAGCTGTTTTTT

v_call: TRBV2
j_call: TRBJ1-2
clone_size: once
d_call: -
cdr3_aa: CASSEKLRSDYTF
cdr3_nt: TGTGCCAGCAGTGAAAAGCTGCGTTCTGACTACACCTTC

v_call: TRBV7-3
j_call: TRBJ2-1
clone_size: -
d_call: -
cdr3_aa: CASRYKDWIDEQFF
cdr3_nt: TGTGCCAGCAGATACAAAGACTGGATCGATGAGCAGTTCTTC

v_call: TRBV19
j_call: TRBJ1-2
clone_size: -
d_call: -
cdr3_aa: CASSIDGQGYGYTF
cdr3_nt: TGTGCCAGTAGTATAGATGGGCAGGGCTATGGCTACACCTTC

v_call: TRBV7-8
j_call: TRBJ2-3
clone_size: -
d_call: -
cdr3_aa: CASSSSYADSPDTQYF
cdr3_nt: TGTGCCAGCAGCTCTTCCTACGCGGACAGTCCAGATACGCAGTATTTT

v_call: TRBV18
j_call: TRBJ1-1
clone_size: -
d_call: -
cdr3_aa: CASSPSTPRGRTEAFF
cdr3_nt: TGTGCCAGCTCACCTAGCACACCGCGGGGGAGAACTGAAGCTTTCTTT

v_call: TRBV4-2
j_call: TRBJ1-3
clone_size: -
d_call: -
cdr3_aa: CASSQGHRNTIYF
cdr3_nt: TGTGCCAGCAGCCAAGGGCATCGAAACACCATATATTTT

v_call: TRBV9
j_call: TRBJ2-5
clone_size: once
d_call: TRBD1
cdr3_aa: CASSVTGGETQYF
cdr3_nt: TGTGCCAGCAGCGTTACAGGGGGAGAGACCCAGTACTTC

v_call: TRBV2
j_call: TRBJ2-2
clone_size: -
d_call: -
cdr3_aa: CASSGAGELFF
cdr3_nt: TGTGCCAGCTCCGGGGCCGGGGAGCTGTTTTTT

v_call: TRBV4-1
j_call: TRBJ1-5
clone_size: -
d_call: -
cdr3_aa: CASSQDYRSNQPQHF
cdr3_nt: TGCGCCAGCAGCCAAGACTATCGGAGCAATCAGCCCCAGCATTTT

v_call: TRBV7-3
j_call: TRBJ1-1
clone_size: few
d_call: -
cdr3_aa: CASSLTGSTEAFF
cdr3_nt: TGTGCCAGCAGCTTAACGGGGAGCACTGAAGCTTTCTTT

v_call: TRBV7-3
j_call: TRBJ2-1
clone_size: once
d_call: TRBD1
cdr3_aa: CASSSTGSYNEQFF
cdr3_nt: TGTGCCAGCAGCTCGACAGGGTCCTACAATGAGCAGTTCTTC

v_call: TRBV5-1
j_call: TRBJ2-3
clone_size: -
d_call: TRBD1
cdr3_aa: CASSRDSGGTDTQYF
cdr3_nt: TGCGCCAGCAGCCGGGACAGTGGGGGCACAGATACGCAGTATTTT

v_call: TRBV24-1
j_call: TRBJ1-5
clone_size: -
d_call: TRBD1
cdr3_aa: CATSIHTGGQPQHF
cdr3_nt: TGTGCCACCAGTATTCACACAGGGGGACAGCCCCAGCATTTT

v_call: TRBV6-5
j_call: TRBJ1-1
clone_size: once
d_call: TRBD1
cdr3_aa: CASSPRGLTGTEAFF
cdr3_nt: TGTGCCAGCAGTCCTCGGGGACTGACAGGGACTGAAGCTTTCTTT

v_call: TRBV19
j_call: TRBJ2-3
clone_size: -
d_call: TRBD2
cdr3_aa: CASSRGLAADTQYF
cdr3_nt: TGTGCCAGTAGTAGGGGACTAGCGGCAGATACGCAGTATTTT

v_call: TRBV27
j_call: TRBJ1-6
clone_size: -
d_call: -
cdr3_aa: CASSLRPPDRGVNSPLHF
cdr3_nt: TGTGCCAGCAGTTTACGCCCACCTGACAGAGGCGTTAATTCACCCCTCCACTTT

v_call: TRBV29-1
j_call: TRBJ1-2
clone_size: few
d_call: -
cdr3_aa: CSVPSTGVYGYTF
cdr3_nt: TGCAGCGTTCCTTCGACAGGCGTCTATGGCTACACCTTC

v_call: TRBV27
j_call: TRBJ1-3
clone_size: -
d_call: -
cdr3_aa: CASSQSGGSGNTIYF
cdr3_nt: TGTGCCAGCAGCCAATCGGGGGGCTCTGGAAACACCATATATTTT

v_call: TRBV2
j_call: TRBJ2-3
clone_size: -
d_call: -
cdr3_aa: CASSERQSTDTQYF
cdr3_nt: TGTGCCAGCAGTGAAAGACAGAGCACAGATACGCAGTATTTT

v_call: TRBV10-3
j_call: TRBJ1-1
clone_size: once
d_call: -
cdr3_aa: CAITGTTPEAFF
cdr3_nt: TGTGCCATCACCGGGACAACTCCCGAAGCTTTCTTT

v_call: TRBV24-1
j_call: TRBJ2-1
clone_size: -
d_call: -
cdr3_aa: CATSRLGVGEQFF
cdr3_nt: TGTGCCACCAGTAGGCTAGGGGTGGGTGAGCAGTTCTTC

v_call: TRBV7-6
j_call: TRBJ2-5
clone_size: -
d_call: TRBD2
cdr3_aa: CASLPGLAGGAQETQYF
cdr3_nt: TGTGCCAGCCTACCGGGACTAGCGGGGGGGGCCCAAGAGACCCAGTACTTC

v_call: TRBV5-1
j_call: TRBJ1-2
clone_size: few
d_call: TRBD1
cdr3_aa: CASSSDRGKYGYTF
cdr3_nt: TGCGCCAGCAGCTCCGACAGGGGAAAGTATGGCTACACCTTC

v_call: TRBV5-6
j_call: TRBJ1-6
clone_size: -
d_call: TRBD1
cdr3_aa: CASSLRGLDSPLHF
cdr3_nt: TGTGCCAGCAGCTTGAGGGGGCTGGATTCACCCCTCCACTTT

v_call: TRBV6-5
j_call: TRBJ1-1
clone_size: -
d_call: -
cdr3_aa: CASKRGGENTEAFF
cdr3_nt: TGTGCCAGCAAGAGGGGGGGAGAGAACACTGAAGCTTTCTTT

v_call: TRBV21-1
j_call: TRBJ1-5
clone_size: -
d_call: -
cdr3_aa: CASSATNEKRVQQPQHF
cdr3_nt: TGTGCCAGCAGCGCGACGAACGAGAAGAGGGTACAGCAGCCCCAGCATTTT

v_call: TRBV2
j_call: TRBJ2-1
clone_size: once
d_call: -
cdr3_aa: CASSEGTTNEQFF
cdr3_nt: TGTGCCAGCAGTGAAGGGACTACCAATGAGCAGTTCTTC

v_call: TRBV20-1
j_call: TRBJ2-5
clone_size: -
d_call: -
cdr3_aa: CSAYPPGTQYF
cdr3_nt: TGCAGTGCTTACCCCCCAGGGACCCAGTACTTC

v_call: TRBV7-2
j_call: TRBJ2-5
clone_size: -
d_call: TRBD2
cdr3_aa: CASRGGAWETQYF
cdr3_nt: TGTGCCAGCCGCGGGGGGGCCTGGGAGACCCAGTACTTC

v_call: TRBV19
j_call: TRBJ1-2
clone_size: -
d_call: -
cdr3_aa: CASSIDLRPYGYTF
cdr3_nt: TGTGCCAGTAGTATAGATCTCAGGCCCTATGGCTACACCTTC

v_call: TRBV30
j_call: TRBJ2-7
clone_size: -
d_call: -
cdr3_aa: CAWSVGSSSYEQYF
cdr3_nt: TGTGCCTGGAGTGTCGGGTCAAGCTCCTACGAGCAGTACTTC

v_call: TRBV7-9
j_call: TRBJ1-3
clone_size: -
d_call: TRBD1
cdr3_aa: CASSLGTGAIYF
cdr3_nt: TGTGCCAGCAGCTTGGGGACAGGGGCCATATATTTT